This record looks at one T cell receptor (beta chain) sequence and its context. This clone appeared once. Its cognate antigen has yet to be identified. No quality values exist for individual bases; no much larger clone is one base distant. This record comes from a study of a mutant IDH1 vaccine in newly diagnosed glioma (dated by TCRdb to about 2021). Turning to the overall study: Vaccination was initiated 4-6 weeks after radiotherapy alone, or concurrently with temozolomide cycles in the chemotherapy-containing groups. For exploratory analyses, about two dozen treated patients had longitudinal TCRB deep sequencing done wherever samples were available. Prior to enrollment, standard therapy consisting of radiotherapy alone, temozolomide alone, or radiochemotherapy with temozolomide had been administered to patients, with the combination being received by most patients. The roughly 32 treated patients were around 62% male and around 38% female, with a mean age of roughly 42 years. The week-35 safety follow-up was designated visit V12, and the week-47 end of study was designated visit V13. Peripheral blood samples were drawn at six visits, namely V03 (baseline), V05, V07, V10, V12 and V13.

The meaning of the sample's time point label: week 35, safety follow-up. Each vaccine dose was 300 ug of a 20-mer mutant IDH1 peptide in Montanide, given subcutaneously with topical imiquimod. Patients were given eight vaccinations, in weeks 1, 3, 5, 7, 11, 15, 19 and 23, which matched visits V03 through V10. All donors had newly diagnosed IDH1-mutant astrocytomas of WHO grade 3 or 4 that showed loss of nuclear ATRX. The samples were drawn from NOA16, a multicentre, single-arm, open-label phase I trial in Germany that tested a mutant IDH1 peptide vaccine in humans for the first time. Genomic DNA for TCRB sequencing was isolated from EDTA blood with the DNeasy Blood and Tissue Kit. The paper as a whole reports these results and caveats: The authors noted that analyses of patient blood samples could not be reproduced because of sample limitations. Selection of PBMC samples for TCRB deep sequencing was based on availability. Immune responses induced by the vaccine were seen in approximately 93% of patients across multiple MHC alleles. Changes in the top peripheral T cell clonotypes picked up by TCRB sequencing did not appear to be linked to pseudoprogression.

Libraries were constructed by the immunoSEQ multiplex PCR assay. The hsTCRB Kit was used according to the manufacturer's protocol to amplify rearranged TCR beta chain sequences. Sequencing of TCRB libraries was carried out on an Illumina MiSeq. In the paper's pipeline: The proprietary platform of the kit vendor was used for demultiplexing, trimming and gene mapping. TCRdb obtained this table from immuneACCESS and retained in-frame rearrangements with V and J assigned. These tables miss some clones; where compared with another copy, unresolved V genes account for less than half of the shortfall, and the remainder is unexplained. V and J calls and clone size are as listed in that table; D and trimming were resolved from the DNA. The sample table holds about 46,000 clones, of which approximately 92% were seen once. About 2.1% of the sample is held by the ten biggest clonotypes. Ends trimmed: V by 5 bases, J by 4 bases; bases unmatched to a gene: 6. Inclusive of the bounding cysteine and phenylalanine, the CDR3 is 14 residues long. Only CDR3 DNA remains: 42 bases, in frame from the first base. CDR1 and CDR2 are drawn from the germline V gene (reference sequence): LNHDA, SQIVND.

The sequences come from PBMCs, collected from a glioma patient whose treatment included an IDH1 peptide vaccine. The receptor comes from a man aged 50 to 59 with glioma. The sequence joins TRBV19 to TRBJ1-1, with 8 middle bases fitting TRBD1. The CDR3 corresponds to CASSQAGGFTEAFF. The nucleotide sequence reads as follows: TGTGCCAGTAGTCAGGCAGGGGGCTTCACTGAAGCTTTCTTT.